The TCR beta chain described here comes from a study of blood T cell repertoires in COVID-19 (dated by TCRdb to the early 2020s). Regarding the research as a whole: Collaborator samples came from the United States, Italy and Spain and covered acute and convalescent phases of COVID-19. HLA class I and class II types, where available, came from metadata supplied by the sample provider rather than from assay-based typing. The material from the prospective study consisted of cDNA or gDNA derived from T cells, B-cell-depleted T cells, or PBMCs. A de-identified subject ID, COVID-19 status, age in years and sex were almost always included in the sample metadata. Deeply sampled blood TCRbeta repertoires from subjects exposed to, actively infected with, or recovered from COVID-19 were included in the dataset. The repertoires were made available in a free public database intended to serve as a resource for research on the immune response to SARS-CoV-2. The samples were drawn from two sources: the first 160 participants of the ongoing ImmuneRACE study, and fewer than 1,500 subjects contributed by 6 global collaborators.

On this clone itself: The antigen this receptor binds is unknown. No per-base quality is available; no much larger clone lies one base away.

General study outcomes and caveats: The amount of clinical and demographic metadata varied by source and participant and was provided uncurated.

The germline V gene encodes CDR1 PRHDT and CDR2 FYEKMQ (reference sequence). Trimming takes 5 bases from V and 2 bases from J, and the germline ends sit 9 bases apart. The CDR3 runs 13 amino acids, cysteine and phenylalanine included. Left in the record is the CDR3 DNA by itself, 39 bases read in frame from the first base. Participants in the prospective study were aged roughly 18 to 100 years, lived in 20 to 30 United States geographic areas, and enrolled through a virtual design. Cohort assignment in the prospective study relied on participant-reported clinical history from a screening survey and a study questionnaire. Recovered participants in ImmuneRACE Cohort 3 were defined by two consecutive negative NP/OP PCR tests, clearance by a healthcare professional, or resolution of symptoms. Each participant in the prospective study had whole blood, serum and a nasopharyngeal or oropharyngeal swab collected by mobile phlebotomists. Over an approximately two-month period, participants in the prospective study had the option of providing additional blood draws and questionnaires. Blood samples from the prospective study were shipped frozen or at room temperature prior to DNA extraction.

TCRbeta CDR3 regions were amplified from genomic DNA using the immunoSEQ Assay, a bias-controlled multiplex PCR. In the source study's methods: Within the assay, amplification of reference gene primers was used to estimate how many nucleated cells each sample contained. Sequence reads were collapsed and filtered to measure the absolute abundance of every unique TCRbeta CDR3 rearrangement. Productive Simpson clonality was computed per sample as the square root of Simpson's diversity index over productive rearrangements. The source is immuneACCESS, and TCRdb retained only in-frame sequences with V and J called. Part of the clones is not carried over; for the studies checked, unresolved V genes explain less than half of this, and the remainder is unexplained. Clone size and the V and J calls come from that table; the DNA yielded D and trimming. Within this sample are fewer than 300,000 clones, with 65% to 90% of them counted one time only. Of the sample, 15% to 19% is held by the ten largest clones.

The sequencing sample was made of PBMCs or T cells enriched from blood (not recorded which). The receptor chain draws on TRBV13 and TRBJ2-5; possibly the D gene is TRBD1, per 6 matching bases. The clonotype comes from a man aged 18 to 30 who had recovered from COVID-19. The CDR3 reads CASSIDRQETQYF. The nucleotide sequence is TGTGCCAGCAGCATAGACAGGCAAGAGACCCAGTACTTC.